Below, 10 T cell receptor beta chains from the same sample are listed, as sequenced in a study of T cell clonality in common variable immunodeficiency. The table came from immunoSEQ multiplex PCR; TCRdb's copy has only in-frame clones and leaves some out. The sample is made up of some 54,000 clones, none counted only once. The sample consisted of peripheral blood mononuclear cells. The source of these receptors is a person between 18 and 70 years old in good health.

This clone came up many times. The CDR3 region is CASSQAYGATEAFF. The CDR3 bases that were read are TGCGCCAGCAGTCAGGCCTATGGAGCCACTGAA. The chain combines TRBV5-1 with TRBJ1-1, with unresolved D. The DNA ends 3 residues before the CDR3 does, and the rest of the CDR3 is filled in from the germline J gene. The CDR3 has 14 amino acids. Trimming pared 5 bases from V and 4 bases from J, leaving 15 bases between. The germline gives CDR1 SGHRS, CDR2 YFSETQ.

This clone was counted at least ten times. The read terminates 3 residues before the CDR3 end, so the remaining end is supplied by the germline J gene. This chain links TRBV19 with TRBJ2-4, with a weak D call TRBD1 (5 bases). V lost 6 bases and J 8 bases, leaving 11 bases between the germline ends. The CDR3 is 12 amino acids. The V gene's germline CDR1 is LNHDA and CDR2 SQIVND (reference sequence). CDR3 region: CASRGRADIQYF. The part of the CDR3 DNA that was read is TGTGCCAGTAGGGGCAGGGCCGACATT. Supplemented by reference TRBV19 and TRBJ2-4, the full variable domain reads DGGITQSPKYLFRKEGQNVTLSCEQNLNHDAMYWYRQDPGQGLRLIYYSQIVNDFQKGDIAEGYSVSREKKESFPLTVTSAQKNPTAFYLCASRGRADIQYFGAGTRLSVL.

This clone was recorded at least ten times. Read sequence stops 3 residues before the CDR3 end, and the germline J gene provides the missing end. The V and J genes are TRBV18 and TRBJ1-1; D possibly corresponds to TRBD1 (5 bases). V shed 1 base and J shed 0 bases, with 9 bases lying between them. The CDR3 is 15 residues long. CDR1 and CDR2 (germline): KGHSH, LQKENI. The CDR3 loop is CASSPRGEMNTEAFF. The sequenced part of the CDR3 DNA is TGTGCCAGCTCACCACGGGGGGAAATGAACACTGAA.

Concerning this clone itself: The read terminates 3 residues before the CDR3 end, so the remaining end is supplied by the germline J gene. V usage is TRBV5-1 and J usage is TRBJ2-7; 7 bases are a match to TRBD1. CDR3 length: 13 amino acids. The V and J ends lost 7 bases and 3 bases, in that order; junction bases with no gene match: 7. Germline-derived CDR1 and CDR2 are SGHRS and YFSETQ. Incomplete CDR3 DNA: TGCGCCAGCGGGATGACAGGGAGCTACGAG. Residues: CASGMTGSYE. The full CDR3 protein reads CASGMTGSYEQYF.

In its sample, this clone was seen many times. CDR3 DNA, as far as it was read: TGTGCCAGCAGCTTCCAAGGGGCCAAATACAATGAG. It specifies CASSFQGAKYNE. The complete CDR3 sequence is CASSFQGAKYNEQFF. This chain uses TRBV5-4 with TRBJ2-1, with D possibly TRBD1 on 5 matching bases. The read falls 3 residues short of the CDR3 end, and the missing part is taken from the germline J gene. Trimming removed 2 bases at V and 4 bases at J, with 13 bases between. There are 15 residues in the CDR3. Germline V gene sequence: CDR1 SGHNT, CDR2 YYREEE (reference sequence).

This clone was seen at least ten times. The read ends 3 residues early relative to the CDR3; the germline J gene fills the gap. The chain is built from TRBV15 and TRBJ2-7; possible D gene TRBD1, 6 bases. From germline, CDR1 is LNHNV and CDR2 YYDKDF (reference sequence). The CDR3 is made up of 14 amino acids. V dropped 5 bases and J dropped 3 bases, with 14 bases sitting between them. The sequenced part of the CDR3 DNA is TGTGCCACCAGCCCCGCCGGGACATACTACGAG. Residues: CATSPAGTYYE. The whole CDR3 is CATSPAGTYYEQYF.

At least ten counts were recorded for this clone. Coverage ceases 3 residues before the CDR3 finishes, and the germline J gene fills in the end. The chain is built from TRBV19 and TRBJ2-3; 8 bases fit TRBD1. The length of the CDR3 is 16 residues. V shed 4 bases and J 3 bases; nucleotides not matched to a gene: 9. Germline CDR1 reads LNHDA; CDR2 reads SQIVND (reference sequence). The CDR3 region is CASSTGQGLWTDTQYF. Partial CDR3 DNA: TGTGCCAGTAGTACCGGACAGGGTCTTTGGACAGATACG.

This clone was seen repeatedly, ten times or more. The read terminates 3 residues before the CDR3 end, so the remaining end is supplied by the germline J gene. The chain combines TRBV7-9 with TRBJ2-5; no reliable D call. Per the germline V gene, CDR1 is SEHNR and CDR2 is FQNEAQ (reference sequence). V lost 0 bases to trimming and J lost 2 bases, with 10 bases between them. The CDR3 is 15 amino acids. CDR3 bases read: TGTGCCAGCAGCTTAGCGCCCGAACTGCAAGAGACC. Its translation: CASSLAPELQET. The full CDR3 sequence reads CASSLAPELQETQYF.

This clone was detected ten times or more. The read is 3 residues too short to cover the CDR3 end, so that end is filled in from the germline J gene. V is TRBV7-3 and J is TRBJ2-5; no clear D. This CDR3 has 15 amino acids. V was trimmed by 1 base and J by 6 bases, leaving 15 bases between them. Germline V lookup: CDR1 SGHTA, CDR2 FQGTGA. The CDR3 DNA, read in part, is TGTGCCAGCAGCTTAATTCCAGGAGCACCCCAGACC. Its translation: CASSLIPGAPQT. The full-length CDR3 reads as CASSLIPGAPQTQYF.

This clone was recorded many times. The read finishes 3 residues shy of the CDR3 end, and the germline J gene is used to complete it. The chain is built from TRBV6-4 and TRBJ2-3; D possibly corresponds to TRBD1 (6 bases). Germline-derived CDR1 and CDR2 are MRHNA and SNTAGT. This CDR3 has 15 amino acids. The V end lost 3 bases, the J end lost 0 bases, and 10 bases lay between the germline ends. Partial CDR3 DNA: TGTGCCAGCAGTGAACAGGGCACTAGCACAGATACG. Translating gives CASSEQGTSTDT. Given in full, the CDR3 is CASSEQGTSTDTQYF.